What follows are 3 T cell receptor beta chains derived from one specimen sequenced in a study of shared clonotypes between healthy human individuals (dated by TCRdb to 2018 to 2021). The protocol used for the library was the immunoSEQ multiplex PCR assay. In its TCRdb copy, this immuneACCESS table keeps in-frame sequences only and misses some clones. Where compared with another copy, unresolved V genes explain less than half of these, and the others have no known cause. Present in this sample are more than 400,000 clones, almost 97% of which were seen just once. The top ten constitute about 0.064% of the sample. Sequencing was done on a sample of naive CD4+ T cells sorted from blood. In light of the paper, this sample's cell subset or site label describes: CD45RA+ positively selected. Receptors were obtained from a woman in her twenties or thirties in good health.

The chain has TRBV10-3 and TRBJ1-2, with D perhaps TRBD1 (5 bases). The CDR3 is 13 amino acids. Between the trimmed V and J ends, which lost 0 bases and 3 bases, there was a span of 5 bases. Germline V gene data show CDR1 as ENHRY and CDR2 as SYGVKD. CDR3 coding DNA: TGTGCCATCAGTGAGTCCAGGGACTATGGCTACACCTTC. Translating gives CAISESRDYGYTF.

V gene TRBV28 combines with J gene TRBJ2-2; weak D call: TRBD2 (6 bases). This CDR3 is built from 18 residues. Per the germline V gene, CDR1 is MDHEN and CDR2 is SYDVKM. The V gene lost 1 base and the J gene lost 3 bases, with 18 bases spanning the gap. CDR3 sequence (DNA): TGTGCCAGCAGTTTATTTTGGCCCCCGGGACTCGACACCGGGGAGCTGTTTTTT. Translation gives CASSLFWPPGLDTGELFF.

CDR3 loop: CASSRKGGHEQYF. The CDR3 region has the DNA TGTGCCAGCAGCAGGAAAGGGGGCCACGAGCAGTACTTC. The chain uses TRBV25-1 and TRBJ2-7; 7 positions agree with TRBD1. V was clipped by 6 bases and J by 5 bases; unmatched bases: 7. CDR1 is MGHDK, CDR2 SYGVNS, per germline. The CDR3 contains 13 residues.